Each of the 26 T cell receptor beta chains below was sequenced from the same sample in a study of shared clonotypes between healthy human individuals. Sequencing used immunoSEQ multiplex PCR; TCRdb keeps in-frame clones, though not all of them. The profile covers some 500,000 clones, with 60% to 80% appearing a single time and about 12% taken by the ten largest. The sequencing sample was made of PBMCs. These receptors all come from a woman in her forties in good health. Some clones in this sample may be carry-over from other donors' samples.

This chain uses TRBV11-2 with TRBJ1-2, with a weak D call TRBD1 (5 bases). The germline V and J ends were trimmed by 8 bases and 5 bases, with 15 bases remaining between them. This CDR3 has 13 amino acids. CDR1 and CDR2 (germline): SGHAT, FQNNGV. CDR3 DNA: TGTGCCAGCGGGGGAGAGGGGACGTATGGCTACACCTTC. Amino acid sequence: CASGGEGTYGYTF.

The chain links TRBV25-1 to TRBJ1-3; tentatively, D is TRBD1 (5 bases). The CDR3 has 16 residues. Germline V gene lookup returns CDR1 MGHDK and CDR2 SYGVNS. Deletions cut 1 base from V and 4 bases from J, with 14 bases between. The CDR3 DNA is TGTGCCAGCAGTGAATTGGGGCAGGGATCCGGAAACACCATATATTTT. Its protein product is CASSELGQGSGNTIYF.

This clone was seen just once. Distinct nucleotide sequences in the sample also encode this CDR3. The rearrangement uses TRBV7-2 and TRBJ2-2; 7 nucleotides match TRBD2. The CDR3 covers 17 residues. V dropped 5 bases and J dropped 4; count of bases not matched to a gene: 13. Germline V gives CDR1 SGHTA, CDR2 FQGNSA. Written as DNA, the CDR3 is TGTGCCAGCAGCCTGATGTCGGGGGGTCATGGCACCGGGGAGCTGTTTTTT. It translates to CASSLMSGGHGTGELFF.

The chain couples TRBV4-3 to TRBJ1-5, with D hard to call. Germline values: CDR1 LGHNA, CDR2 YSLEER. The CDR3 runs 14 residues. V dropped 1 base and J dropped 1 base, with 5 bases sitting between them. The DNA for the CDR3 is TGCGCCAGCAGCCAAGCTATAAGCAATCAGCCCCAGCATTTT. Protein product: CASSQAISNQPQHF.

This chain connects TRBV18 to TRBJ2-3; the match to TRBD2 covers 8 bases. With V trimmed by 6 bases and J by 4 bases, 6 bases remained unmatched. The CDR3 runs to 14 residues. Germline CDR1 and CDR2: KGHSH and LQKENI. Here the CDR3 DNA reads TGTGCCAGCTCCTTACCCGGGGGGGCAGATACGCAGTATTTT. Translating it yields CASSLPGGADTQYF.

This clone was detected a few times. This chain uses TRBV9 with TRBJ2-1; 7 nucleotides agree with TRBD2. The V and J ends lost 2 bases and 5 bases, in that order; junction bases with no gene match: 7. The CDR3 totals 15 residues. Germline values: CDR1 SGDLS, CDR2 YYNGEE. This CDR3 reads CASSVEGRGDNEQFF. In DNA, the CDR3 is TGTGCCAGCAGCGTTGAGGGGAGGGGAGACAATGAGCAGTTCTTC.

There are many counts of this clone. V gene TRBV2 combines with J gene TRBJ2-5, with D possibly matching TRBD1 (6 bases). Germline CDR1 is SNHLY and CDR2 is FYNNEI. The CDR3 contains 15 residues. With 3 bases removed from V and 4 bases from J, the gap between germline ends came to 15 bases. The CDR3 region is CASSENRVGGETQYF. DNA for the CDR3: TGTGCCAGCAGTGAGAACAGGGTTGGGGGAGAGACCCAGTACTTC.

V gene TRBV2 combines with J gene TRBJ2-2; a weak D match, TRBD1 (6 bases). Germline V gene sequence: CDR1 SNHLY, CDR2 FYNNEI. V lost 11 bases, J lost 0 bases, and 19 bases lay in between. The CDR3 loop spans 16 amino acids. CDR3 amino acids: CASTTPWTANTGELFF. For the CDR3, the DNA is TGTGCCTCCACGACCCCGTGGACAGCGAACACCGGGGAGCTGTTTTTT.

The V and J genes are TRBV7-3 and TRBJ2-1; TRBD2 agrees at 8 bases. Losses at the gene ends were 5 bases for V and 9 bases for J; bases not matched to a gene: 6. The CDR3 length is 13 residues. CDR1 is SGHTA and CDR2 is FQGTGA in the germline V gene. The CDR3 nucleotides are TGTGCCAGCAGCATGACTAGCGTCGGTGAGCAGTTCTTC. This sequence encodes CASSMTSVGEQFF.

The V gene is TRBV11-3, the J gene TRBJ2-3; D not resolved. CDR3 length equals 12 residues. Per germline, CDR1 SGHNT and CDR2 YENEEA. The V end was cut by 0 bases, the J end by 2 bases, with 0 bases between. As DNA, the CDR3 is TGTGCCAGCAGCTTAGACACAGATACGCAGTATTTT. Amino acids: CASSLDTDTQYF.

Details on this clone: With only one base between it and a far larger clone, this is likely a read error. CDR3 sequence (DNA): TGCAGCGTTGAAGATTACCTGTCGGGGAGTGAGCAGCTCTTC. It translates to CSVEDYLSGSEQLF. The rearrangement joins TRBV29-1 to TRBJ2-1; tentatively, D is TRBD2 (5 bases). CDR1 and CDR2 from the germline V gene are SQVTM and ANQGSEA. The CDR3 spans 14 residues.

Notes on this clone: The likely explanation is a read error, given a far larger clone one base away. The V gene is TRBV7-2, the J gene TRBJ2-7; D possibly uses TRBD1 or TRBD2 (5 bases each). The CDR3 is 13 amino acids. The V and J ends lost 5 bases and 1 base respectively, with 9 bases between them. Per germline, CDR1 SGHTA and CDR2 FQGNSA. CDR3 sequence reads: CASSPGRSYEQYF. Written as DNA, the CDR3 is TGTGCCAGCAGCCCGGGACGGTCCTACGAGCAGTACTTC.

The chain is built from TRBV2 and TRBJ1-1; 8 bases are shared with TRBD1. The V gene's germline CDR1 is SNHLY and CDR2 FYNNEI. Trimming removed 7 bases from V and 10 bases from J; junction bases left unmatched: 8. This CDR3 spans 12 amino acids. In DNA, the CDR3 is TGTGCCAGCACCCTGACAGGGGTCTCAGCTTTCTTT. Protein product: CASTLTGVSAFF.

The V call is TRBV14, the J call TRBJ2-5, with D unclear. The V gene's germline CDR1 is SGHDN and CDR2 FVKESK. The CDR3 has 12 amino acids. V lost 3 bases, J lost 3 bases, and 5 bases lay in between. DNA of the CDR3: TGTGCCAGCAGCCAGACAAAAGAGACCCAGTACTTC. Its protein product is CASSQTKETQYF.

V and J are TRBV10-1 and TRBJ1-4; D gene ambiguous. The germline V gene encodes CDR1 WNHNN and CDR2 SYGVQD (reference sequence). This CDR3 spans 14 amino acids. V was pared by 6 bases and J by 11 bases, with 19 bases between. The CDR3 reads CASRSRALKKKLFF. CDR3 coding DNA: TGCGCCAGCAGAAGCCGGGCCCTCAAGAAGAAACTGTTTTTT.

The J gene is TRBJ2-7, the V gene TRBV7-8, with a weak D call TRBD2 (6 bases). V was cut by 1 base and J by 2 bases, with 12 bases left in between. The length of the CDR3 is 15 residues. Per the germline V gene, CDR1 is SGHVS and CDR2 is FQNEAQ. CDR3 protein: CASSLDPSETYEQYF. The CDR3 region has the DNA TGTGCCAGCAGCTTAGATCCTAGCGAGACCTACGAGCAGTACTTC.

This chain uses TRBV30 with TRBJ2-7; 9 nucleotides line up with TRBD1. Losses at the gene ends were 3 bases for V and 3 bases for J; bases not matched to a gene: 12. Germline V gene lookup returns CDR1 GTSNPN and CDR2 SVGIG (reference sequence). This CDR3 region has 16 residues. CDR3 bases: TGTGCCTGGAGCGTACGGGGGACAGGGAAAGGCTACGAGCAGTACTTC. Its translation is CAWSVRGTGKGYEQYF.

This rearrangement joins TRBV7-9 to TRBJ1-1; a possible D gene is TRBD1 (6 bases). From germline, CDR1 is SEHNR and CDR2 FQNEAQ (reference sequence). Trimming pared 2 bases from V and 8 bases from J, leaving 12 bases between. The CDR3 has 13 residues. The CDR3 bases are TGTGCCAGCAGCTTAAGCCCGGGGACAGAAGCTTTCTTT. This codes for CASSLSPGTEAFF.

To note about this clone: At one of its ends the junction is not consistent with the germline gene, which may arise from a read error. This chain connects TRBV2 to TRBJ1-4; TRBD1 matches at 7 bases. Germline V CDR1 and CDR2: SNHLY, FYNNEI. The CDR3 is made up of 18 amino acids. The chain's CDR3 is CASSERDRGPATNEKLLF. The CDR3 nucleotides read TGTGCCAGCAGCGAAAGGGACAGAGGACCTGCAACTAATGAAAAACTGCTTTTT.

The rearrangement uses TRBV9 and TRBJ2-6, with D perhaps TRBD2 (6 bases). The CDR3 is 15 residues long. Germline V gene sequence: CDR1 SGDLS, CDR2 YYNGEE. The V end lost 2 bases, the J end lost 4 bases, and 10 bases lay between the germline ends. The CDR3 here is CASSVAGRGANVLTF. The DNA of the CDR3 is TGTGCCAGCAGCGTTGCGGGAAGAGGGGCCAACGTCCTGACTTTC.

A single count supports this clone. The V call is TRBV5-1, the J call TRBJ2-3, with a weak D call TRBD2 (5 bases). V was pared by 5 bases and J by 2 bases, with 15 bases between. This CDR3 has 15 amino acids. Germline CDR1 reads SGHRS; CDR2 reads YFSETQ. The CDR3 DNA sequence: TGCGCCAGCAGATCGAGGGAAATCCACACAGATACGCAGTATTTT. It translates to CASRSREIHTDTQYF. Filled out from reference TRBV5-1 and TRBJ2-3, the complete variable domain reads KAGVTQTPRYLIKTRGQQVTLSCSPISGHRSVSWYQQTPGQGLQFLFEYFSETQRNKGNFPGRFSGRQFSNSRSEMNVSTLELGDSALYLCASRSREIHTDTQYFGPGTRLTVL.

This chain links TRBV29-1 with TRBJ1-3; D call uncertain. Deletions cut 4 bases from V and 1 base from J, with 11 bases between. Germline V gene data show CDR1 as SQVTM and CDR2 as ANQGSEA. The CDR3 runs to 14 residues. The CDR3 spells CSVAPRLSGNTIYF. The CDR3 bases are TGCAGCGTTGCACCCAGGTTATCTGGAAACACCATATATTTT.

There are many counts of this clone. CDR3 in amino acids: CASSYAGGPRETQYF. The CDR3, as DNA: TGTGCCAGCAGTTATGCGGGAGGGCCGCGGGAGACCCAGTACTTC. J is TRBJ2-5 and V is TRBV6-5; 9 bases fit TRBD2. This CDR3 is 15 amino acids long. CDR1 MNHEY and CDR2 SVGAGI come from the germline V gene. The trim removed 3 bases at V and 5 bases at J, leaving 7 bases unmatched.

V usage is TRBV7-6 and J usage is TRBJ2-1; perhaps D is TRBD1 or TRBD2 (8 bases each). This CDR3 has 17 amino acids. V lost 6 bases and J lost 3, with 21 bases in between. Germline V gene lookup returns CDR1 SGHVS and CDR2 FNYEAQ. This chain's CDR3 is CASRSTGAGGLYNEQFF. CDR3 in DNA: TGTGCCAGCAGGTCGACAGGGGCGGGAGGTCTCTACAATGAGCAGTTCTTC.

Only one count was recorded for this clone. A much larger clone sits a single nucleotide away, making a read error possible. The rearrangement uses TRBV27 and TRBJ2-7, with 11 bases lining up with TRBD2. This CDR3 region has 16 residues. Germline CDR1 reads MNHEY; CDR2 reads SMNVEV (reference sequence). Trimming cost V 6 bases and J 6 bases; bases outside gene matches: 13. The CDR3 bases are TGTGCCAGCAGCTACCATAGGACTAGCGGGCTCTTCGAGCAGTACTTC. It encodes CASSYHRTSGLFEQYF.

This clone has a single count. The chain uses TRBV6-1 and TRBJ1-5, with a tentative D call TRBD1 (6 bases). The germline gives CDR1 MNHNS, CDR2 SASEGT. This CDR3 contains 12 residues. Trimming left V 7 bases short and J 7 bases short, with 11 bases between. The CDR3 coding sequence is TGTGCCAGCAAGGGCAGGGGACAGCCCCAGCATTTT. It yields the protein CASKGRGQPQHF.